What follows are 19 T cell receptor beta chains derived from one specimen sequenced in a study of blood T cell repertoires in COVID-19. Repertoires were generated with immunoSEQ multiplex PCR, while TCRdb's copy carries only in-frame clones and drops some. This sample carries around 95,000 clones, about 85% of them seen once, and the ten largest clones take over 10%. Material: peripheral blood. These receptors were obtained from a man between 45 and 60 years old with active or convalescent COVID-19.

This clone was recorded once. The J gene is TRBJ1-5, the V gene TRBV28; D call uncertain. There are 14 residues in the CDR3. From germline, CDR1 is MDHEN and CDR2 SYDVKM. V lost 8 bases and J 6 bases, leaving 17 bases between the germline ends. The DNA for the CDR3 is TGTGCCAGCGCCTGGCCGGGAGGGCTTCAGCCCCAGCATTTT. It specifies CASAWPGGLQPQHF.

This clone turned up a few times. The chain is built from TRBV10-1 and TRBJ1-6, with 7 bases fitting TRBD1. This CDR3 comprises 15 residues. The germline gives CDR1 WNHNN, CDR2 SYGVQD (reference sequence). V trimming: 5 bases; J trimming: 10 bases; junction bases outside the gene matches: 11. The DNA of the CDR3 is TGCGCCAGCAGTTCCGGGACAGCCGCCGGCTCACCCCTCCACTTT. Translating gives CASSSGTAAGSPLHF.

The CDR3 reads CASSLTLGGSPPGELFF. CDR3 nucleotide sequence: TGTGCCAGCAGTTTAACTCTAGGCGGGAGCCCTCCCGGGGAGCTGTTTTTT. The chain uses TRBV28 and TRBJ2-2; 7 bases are shared with TRBD2. This CDR3 is built from 17 residues. Germline CDR1 is MDHEN and CDR2 is SYDVKM. With 2 bases clipped from V and 6 bases from J, the junction kept 12 bases outside the gene matches.

This clone was seen only once. This chain uses TRBV4-1 with TRBJ1-5; D is possibly TRBD1 (6 bases). Germline CDR1 MGHRA, CDR2 YSYEKL. With 0 bases removed from V and 3 bases from J, the gap between germline ends came to 9 bases. The CDR3 contains 15 residues. Here the CDR3 reads CASSQDSGVNQPQHF. In nucleotides, the CDR3 is TGCGCCAGCAGCCAAGATTCAGGGGTCAATCAGCCCCAGCATTTT.

The chain has TRBV19 and TRBJ1-2; D gene unclear. CDR3 length: 13 amino acids. In germline, CDR1 is LNHDA, CDR2 SQIVND (reference sequence). Trimming removed 1 base from V and 10 bases from J, with 13 bases in between. CDR3 DNA: TGTGCCAGTAGTATAGGCCGTTATGAGTACTACACCTTC. The encoded protein is CASSIGRYEYYTF.

The genes are TRBV5-1 and TRBJ1-1; possible D gene TRBD1, 5 bases. The V end lost 4 bases, the J end lost 0 bases, and 10 bases lay between the germline ends. The germline V gene has CDR1 SGHRS and CDR2 YFSETQ. The CDR3 is 14 amino acids. The CDR3 spells CASSPGGVNTEAFF. The DNA of the CDR3 is TGCGCCAGCAGCCCCGGAGGGGTGAACACTGAAGCTTTCTTT.

The chain carries TRBV28 and TRBJ2-7, with TRBD1 as a possible D gene (5 bases). Per the germline V gene, CDR1 is MDHEN and CDR2 is SYDVKM. There are 13 residues in the CDR3. V lost 6 bases and J lost 3, with 12 bases in between. The CDR3 DNA sequence: TGTGCCAGCAGCACGACAGCTATCTACGAGCAGTACTTC. This codes for CASSTTAIYEQYF.

The rearrangement uses TRBV5-6 and TRBJ1-5; D is perhaps TRBD1 (5 bases). V was shortened by 3 bases and J by 0 bases, with 16 bases between the two germline ends. The CDR3 has 17 amino acids. Germline assignment: CDR1 SGHDT and CDR2 YYEEEE. The CDR3 region has the DNA TGTGCCAGCAGCTCGACTGCCAGGGCTTATAGCAATCAGCCCCAGCATTTT. Its protein is CASSSTARAYSNQPQHF.

V is TRBV7-2 and J is TRBJ2-7; 9 nucleotides line up with TRBD1. The CDR3 covers 13 residues. Trimming at V came to 4 bases and at J to 5 bases, leaving 3 bases not matched to a gene. Looked up from germline, CDR1 is SGHTA and CDR2 is FQGNSA. In DNA, the CDR3 is TGTGCCAGCAGCTCGGGACAGGGTCACGAGCAGTACTTC. The encoded protein is CASSSGQGHEQYF. The full variable domain, with the rest looked up from reference TRBV7-2 and TRBJ2-7, is GAGVSQSPSNKVTEKGKDVELRCDPISGHTALYWYRQSLGQGLEFLIYFQGNSAPDKSGLPSDRFSAERTGGSVSTLTIQRTQQEDSAVYLCASSSGQGHEQYFGPGTRLTVT.

This clone turned up a few times. V and J are TRBV2 and TRBJ2-7, with 7 bases lining up with TRBD1. Germline CDR1 and CDR2: SNHLY and FYNNEI. CDR3 size: 12 residues. Germline trimming cut 10 bases from V and 6 bases from J; bases unmatched to any gene: 9. CDR3 bases: TGTGCCACCACCCCACAGGGGTTCGAGCAGTACTTC. Residues: CATTPQGFEQYF.

CDR3 bases: TGTGCCAGTAGGGAGTTCCCTAGCGGGAACGGGAGCTCCTACAATGAGCAGTTCTTC. Its translation is CASREFPSGNGSSYNEQFF. The V and J genes are TRBV21-1 and TRBJ2-1; the table assigns TRBD2, which was not confirmed against the DNA. TRBV21-1 is noted as a pseudogene. The CDR3 is made up of 19 amino acids.

The gene calls are TRBV11-3 and TRBJ2-7, with 9 bases aligning to TRBD1. Unmatched junction bases numbered 7, after V lost 5 bases and J lost 2 bases. CDR3 size: 15 residues. Looked up from germline, CDR1 is SGHNT and CDR2 is YENEEA. The CDR3 here is CASSPWTGEPYEQYF. As DNA, the CDR3 is TGTGCCAGCAGCCCCTGGACAGGGGAACCCTACGAGCAGTACTTC.

The sample holds one count of this clone. The V call is TRBV2, the J call TRBJ1-4, with D perhaps TRBD1 (5 bases). The length of the CDR3 is 14 residues. Germline V gene sequence: CDR1 SNHLY, CDR2 FYNNEI. V gave up 3 bases and J gave up 2 bases, with 7 bases separating them. CDR3 sequence: CASSEGGTNEKLFF. Here the CDR3 DNA reads TGTGCCAGCAGTGAGGGGGGTACTAATGAAAAACTGTTTTTT.

This clone was counted a single time. V is TRBV6-5 and J is TRBJ2-1; 10 bases agree with TRBD2. The J segment lost 3 bases and the V segment lost 6 bases, leaving 2 bases of the junction unmatched. There are 14 residues in the CDR3. Germline V lookup: CDR1 MNHEY, CDR2 SVGAGI. This CDR3 is CASRIAGGYNEQFF. CDR3 DNA: TGTGCCAGCAGAATAGCGGGAGGCTACAATGAGCAGTTCTTC.

The V and J genes are TRBV18 and TRBJ2-5, with 7 bases fitting TRBD2. After removal of 2 bases from V and 5 bases from J, the junction contained 14 bases not matched to a gene. The CDR3 consists of 17 residues. Germline V gives CDR1 KGHSH, CDR2 LQKENI. CDR3 nucleotides: TGTGCCAGCTCACCAATTAAGTCGGCGGGAGTTCTTGAGACCCAGTACTTC. This translates into CASSPIKSAGVLETQYF.

The V gene is TRBV28, the J gene TRBJ1-2; TRBD1 might be the D (5 bases). The CDR3 has 14 amino acids. Trimming took off 3 bases at V and 4 bases at J, with 12 bases between the two ends. The germline V gene has CDR1 MDHEN and CDR2 SYDVKM. DNA for the CDR3: TGTGCCAGCAGTTTGATGTTGGGGGGCTATGGCTACACCTTC. Its protein product is CASSLMLGGYGYTF.

The chain combines TRBV28 with TRBJ1-6; 9 nucleotides line up with TRBD1. V lost 4 bases and J lost 17; bases outside the gene matches: 15. CDR1 and CDR2 from the germline V gene are MDHEN and SYDVKM. The CDR3 loop spans 15 amino acids. The CDR3 here is CASSSLGGTGRVFHF. CDR3 bases: TGTGCCAGCAGTTCGCTAGGGGGGACAGGGAGGGTTTTCCACTTT.

The V call is TRBV5-1, the J call TRBJ1-1, with TRBD1 matching 7 bases. Looked up from germline, CDR1 is SGHRS and CDR2 is YFSETQ. This CDR3 spans 14 amino acids. The J segment lost 4 bases and the V segment lost 1 base, leaving 4 bases of the junction unmatched. Written as DNA, the CDR3 is TGCGCCAGCAGCTTGAGGCAGGGGGGCACTGAAGCTTTCTTT. It translates to CASSLRQGGTEAFF. The full variable domain, its missing parts supplied by reference TRBV5-1 and TRBJ1-1, is KAGVTQTPRYLIKTRGQQVTLSCSPISGHRSVSWYQQTPGQGLQFLFEYFSETQRNKGNFPGRFSGRQFSNSRSEMNVSTLELGDSALYLCASSLRQGGTEAFFGQGTRLTVV.

This clone appeared a single time. The chain carries TRBV19 and TRBJ1-5, with 8 bases aligning to TRBD1. Germline assignment: CDR1 LNHDA and CDR2 SQIVND (reference sequence). V lost 5 bases to trimming and J lost 4 bases; unmatched junction nucleotides: 7. The CDR3 has 15 residues. CDR3 DNA sequence: TGTGCCAGTAGTCGGTGGACAGGGTCAAATCAGCCCCAGCATTTT. This encodes CASSRWTGSNQPQHF. Full variable domain (rest looked up from reference TRBV19 and TRBJ1-5): DGGITQSPKYLFRKEGQNVTLSCEQNLNHDAMYWYRQDPGQGLRLIYYSQIVNDFQKGDIAEGYSVSREKKESFPLTVTSAQKNPTAFYLCASSRWTGSNQPQHFGDGTRLSIL.